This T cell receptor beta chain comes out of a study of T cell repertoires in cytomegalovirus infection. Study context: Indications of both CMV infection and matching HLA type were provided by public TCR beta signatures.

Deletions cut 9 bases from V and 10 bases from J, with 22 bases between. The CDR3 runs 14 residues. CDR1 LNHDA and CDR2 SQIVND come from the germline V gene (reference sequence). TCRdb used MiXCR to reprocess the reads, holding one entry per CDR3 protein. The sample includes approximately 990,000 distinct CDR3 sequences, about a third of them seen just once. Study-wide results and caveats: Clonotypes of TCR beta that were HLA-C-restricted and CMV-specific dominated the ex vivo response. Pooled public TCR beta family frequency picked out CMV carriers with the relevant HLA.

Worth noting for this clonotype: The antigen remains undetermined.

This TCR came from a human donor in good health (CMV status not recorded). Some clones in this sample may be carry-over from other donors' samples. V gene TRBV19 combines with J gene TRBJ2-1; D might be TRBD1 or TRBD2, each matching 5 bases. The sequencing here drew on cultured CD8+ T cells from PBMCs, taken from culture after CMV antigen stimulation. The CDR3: CASTGAFTAIEQFF. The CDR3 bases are TGTGCCAGCACCGGGGCTTTTACAGCCATCGAGCAGTTCTTC.